This is a list of T cell receptor beta chains from one sample in a study of cytomegalovirus exposure and HLA in healthy donors. Repertoires were generated with immunoSEQ multiplex PCR, while TCRdb's copy carries only in-frame clones and drops some. The sample has some 140,000 clones; approximately 85% are singletons. The source material was PBMCs. These receptors were obtained from a woman aged 25 to 39 in good health and CMV-seropositive. The CDR3 runs from the conserved cysteine through the conserved F or W. A D gene is named only where the DNA matches it firmly. Some rows mark clone size as missing; the rest say once, few, many or name a class of expanded clone.

j_call: TRBJ1-1; v_call: TRBV30; d_call: -; clone_size: -; cdr3_aa: CAWRGQGRAEAFF; cdr3_nt: TGTGCCTGGAGAGGGCAGGGGAGGGCTGAAGCTTTCTTT
j_call: TRBJ2-1; v_call: TRBV5-1; d_call: TRBD1; clone_size: -; cdr3_aa: CASSPDRAIYNEQFF; cdr3_nt: TGCGCCAGCAGCCCAGACAGGGCCATCTACAATGAGCAGTTCTTC
j_call: TRBJ2-3; v_call: TRBV19; d_call: TRBD2; clone_size: few; cdr3_aa: CASSGLAGEYTQYF; cdr3_nt: TGTGCCAGTAGTGGACTAGCGGGAGAATATACGCAGTATTTT
j_call: TRBJ1-2; v_call: TRBV18; d_call: -; clone_size: -; cdr3_aa: CASSPDEGNYGYTF; cdr3_nt: TGTGCCAGCTCACCGGATGAGGGAAACTATGGCTACACCTTC
j_call: TRBJ2-1; v_call: TRBV28; d_call: -; clone_size: -; cdr3_aa: CASSPRWSGEEQFF; cdr3_nt: TGTGCCAGCAGTCCCCGGTGGAGCGGCGAGGAGCAGTTCTTC
j_call: TRBJ2-5; v_call: TRBV7-6; d_call: -; clone_size: -; cdr3_aa: CASSLAERETQYF; cdr3_nt: TGTGCCAGCAGCTTAGCCGAGAGAGAGACCCAGTACTTC
j_call: TRBJ1-4; v_call: TRBV28; d_call: TRBD1; clone_size: -; cdr3_aa: CASSQGQQKLFF; cdr3_nt: TGTGCCAGCAGTCAGGGACAGCAGAAACTGTTTTTT
j_call: TRBJ1-2; v_call: TRBV5-1; d_call: -; clone_size: few; cdr3_aa: CASQAGAGYGYTF; cdr3_nt: TGCGCCAGTCAAGCGGGGGCGGGATATGGCTACACCTTC
j_call: TRBJ2-7; v_call: TRBV30; d_call: -; clone_size: -; cdr3_aa: CAWNSQGLSYEQYF; cdr3_nt: TGTGCCTGGAATTCCCAGGGTCTCTCTTACGAGCAGTACTTC
j_call: TRBJ1-4; v_call: TRBV30; d_call: -; clone_size: once; cdr3_aa: CAWSSTARKLFF; cdr3_nt: TGTGCCTGGAGTTCTACAGCTCGAAAACTGTTTTTT
j_call: TRBJ1-5; v_call: TRBV2; d_call: TRBD1; clone_size: -; cdr3_aa: CARTGGSFEVRNQPQHF; cdr3_nt: TGTGCCAGGACAGGGGGGTCCTTCGAGGTACGCAATCAGCCCCAGCATTTT
j_call: TRBJ2-2; v_call: TRBV7-9; d_call: -; clone_size: -; cdr3_aa: CASSLPPPSDAGELFF; cdr3_nt: TGTGCCAGCAGCTTACCCCCACCTAGCGACGCCGGGGAGCTGTTTTTT
j_call: TRBJ2-5; v_call: TRBV10-3; d_call: TRBD2; clone_size: few; cdr3_aa: CAISESGLAPTQETQYF; cdr3_nt: TGTGCCATCAGTGAGTCGGGACTAGCGCCCACACAAGAGACCCAGTACTTC
j_call: TRBJ1-1; v_call: TRBV19; d_call: -; clone_size: -; cdr3_aa: CASSIAAGATEAFF; cdr3_nt: TGTGCCAGTAGTATAGCGGCAGGGGCAACTGAAGCTTTCTTT
j_call: TRBJ1-2; v_call: TRBV20-1; d_call: -; clone_size: -; cdr3_aa: CSARVGGGYTF; cdr3_nt: TGCAGTGCTAGAGTTGGAGGGGGCTACACCTTC
j_call: TRBJ2-1; v_call: TRBV30; d_call: -; clone_size: -; cdr3_aa: CAWSGRTLGEQFF; cdr3_nt: TGTGCCTGGAGTGGGAGAACGCTCGGTGAGCAGTTCTTC
j_call: TRBJ1-2; v_call: TRBV6-5; d_call: -; clone_size: -; cdr3_aa: CASSYTEGYGYTF; cdr3_nt: TGTGCCAGCAGTTACACAGAGGGCTATGGCTACACCTTC
j_call: TRBJ2-5; v_call: TRBV5-1; d_call: TRBD1; clone_size: -; cdr3_aa: CASSRSTGEETQYF; cdr3_nt: TGCGCCAGCAGCCGATCGACAGGGGAAGAGACCCAGTACTTC
j_call: TRBJ1-5; v_call: TRBV28; d_call: -; clone_size: few; cdr3_aa: CASSSPPIGGNQPQHF; cdr3_nt: TGTGCCAGCAGTTCCCCCCCCATAGGGGGCAATCAGCCCCAGCATTTT
j_call: TRBJ2-5; v_call: TRBV6-5; d_call: TRBD2; clone_size: few; cdr3_aa: CASSWLAGGQETQYF; cdr3_nt: TGTGCCAGCAGTTGGCTAGCGGGGGGCCAAGAGACCCAGTACTTC
j_call: TRBJ1-1; v_call: TRBV7-2; d_call: -; clone_size: few; cdr3_aa: CASSTGVNTEAFF; cdr3_nt: TGTGCCAGCAGCACAGGCGTGAACACTGAAGCTTTCTTT
j_call: TRBJ1-6; v_call: TRBV27; d_call: TRBD1; clone_size: -; cdr3_aa: CASSLGGPWTGSPLHF; cdr3_nt: TGTGCCAGCAGTTTAGGGGGACCCTGGACAGGTTCACCCCTCCACTTT
j_call: TRBJ2-7; v_call: TRBV18; d_call: TRBD2; clone_size: few; cdr3_aa: CASSPPQREKVSYEQYF; cdr3_nt: TGTGCCAGCTCACCACCACAGCGGGAGAAGGTCTCCTACGAGCAGTACTTC
j_call: TRBJ1-5; v_call: TRBV6-6; d_call: -; clone_size: -; cdr3_aa: CASSYVGGNQPQHF; cdr3_nt: TGTGCCAGCAGTTACGTGGGGGGGAATCAGCCCCAGCATTTT
j_call: TRBJ2-3; v_call: TRBV9; d_call: TRBD2; clone_size: -; cdr3_aa: CASSVPPGLATDTQYF; cdr3_nt: TGTGCCAGCAGCGTACCCCCGGGACTAGCAACAGATACGCAGTATTTT
j_call: TRBJ1-1; v_call: TRBV6-1; d_call: -; clone_size: -; cdr3_aa: CASSDPSFSVLNTEAFF; cdr3_nt: TGTGCCAGCAGTGACCCCTCCTTCTCAGTCTTGAACACTGAAGCTTTCTTT
j_call: TRBJ2-3; v_call: TRBV7-3; d_call: TRBD2; clone_size: -; cdr3_aa: CASSLTQAGATDTQYF; cdr3_nt: TGTGCCAGCAGCTTAACACAAGCGGGAGCCACAGATACGCAGTATTTT
j_call: TRBJ1-3; v_call: TRBV18; d_call: TRBD1; clone_size: -; cdr3_aa: CASSLIPGQGSGNTIYF; cdr3_nt: TGTGCCAGCTCGCTCATTCCGGGACAGGGATCCGGAAACACCATATATTTT
j_call: TRBJ2-5; v_call: TRBV7-9; d_call: -; clone_size: -; cdr3_aa: CASSSRDGETQYF; cdr3_nt: TGTGCCAGCAGCTCCAGGGATGGGGAGACCCAGTACTTC
j_call: TRBJ2-2; v_call: TRBV6-5; d_call: TRBD2; clone_size: -; cdr3_aa: CASKRLAGFTGELFF; cdr3_nt: TGTGCCAGCAAAAGACTAGCGGGTTTCACCGGGGAGCTGTTTTTT
j_call: TRBJ2-1; v_call: TRBV5-1; d_call: TRBD1; clone_size: -; cdr3_aa: CASSYIQGVPHGTFF; cdr3_nt: TGCGCCAGCAGCTACATACAGGGGGTCCCGCACGGGACGTTCTTC
j_call: TRBJ2-1; v_call: TRBV7-3; d_call: -; clone_size: once; cdr3_aa: CASSPRAGRLYNEQFF; cdr3_nt: TGTGCCAGCAGCCCAAGGGCAGGGCGCCTCTACAATGAGCAGTTCTTC
j_call: TRBJ2-2; v_call: TRBV14; d_call: -; clone_size: -; cdr3_aa: CASSQATNTGELFF; cdr3_nt: TGTGCCAGCAGCCAAGCAACGAACACCGGGGAGCTGTTTTTT
j_call: TRBJ2-7; v_call: TRBV14; d_call: -; clone_size: once; cdr3_aa: CASSQTDRLSYEQYF; cdr3_nt: TGTGCCAGCAGCCAAACTGACAGGCTCTCCTACGAGCAGTACTTC
j_call: TRBJ2-1; v_call: TRBV10-1; d_call: -; clone_size: -; cdr3_aa: CASTRPGDLTYNEQFF; cdr3_nt: TGCGCCAGCACCCGCCCGGGGGACCTAACCTACAATGAGCAGTTCTTC
j_call: TRBJ2-3; v_call: TRBV5-1; d_call: TRBD1; clone_size: -; cdr3_aa: CASSLVTGADTDTQYF; cdr3_nt: TGCGCCAGCAGCTTGGTGACAGGGGCGGACACAGATACGCAGTATTTT
j_call: TRBJ1-4; v_call: TRBV2; d_call: TRBD1; clone_size: -; cdr3_aa: CASRRGQGDEKLFF; cdr3_nt: TGTGCCAGCAGGCGGGGACAGGGTGATGAAAAACTGTTTTTT
j_call: TRBJ1-2; v_call: TRBV28; d_call: -; clone_size: -; cdr3_aa: CASSFLGGYTF; cdr3_nt: TGTGCCAGCAGTTTCCTTGGCGGCTACACCTTC
j_call: TRBJ2-1; v_call: TRBV7-7; d_call: TRBD1; clone_size: -; cdr3_aa: CASSQGAGSWEQFF; cdr3_nt: TGTGCCAGCAGCCAGGGGGCCGGCAGTTGGGAGCAGTTCTTC
j_call: TRBJ2-1; v_call: TRBV2; d_call: -; clone_size: -; cdr3_aa: CASRPDSLEQFF; cdr3_nt: TGTGCCAGCAGACCTGACAGCCTTGAGCAGTTCTTC